What follows is one TCR beta chain and its context. Its cognate antigen is unknown. CDR3 length: 15 residues. Germline lookup yields CDR1 WNHNN and CDR2 SYGVQD (reference sequence). Losses at the gene ends were 2 bases for V and 6 bases for J; bases not matched to a gene: 8. The protocol was immunoSEQ multiplex PCR, while the TCRdb copy is restricted to in-frame clones and leaves out a portion. The table includes about 1.9 million clones, over 85% detected once. The sample is drawn from a study of shared clonotypes between healthy human individuals. Study-wide background: Donor ages ranged 18 to 49 years: a couple of women, three men. Plates per donor: three CD4 naive, three CD4 memory, two CD8 naive, one CD8 memory.

Overall study results and limits: Around 5% was the fraction of naive CD4 clonotypes found shared across several donors. Larger richness was generally estimated for naive than memory subsets.

Naive-designated CD8 cells lacked CD45RO, were positively enriched for CCR7, and omitted terminally differentiated effector memory CD45RA+ cells. The chain links TRBV10-1 to TRBJ2-7; 9 nucleotides match TRBD2. The clonotype originates from a young man in good health. Some clones in this sample may be carry-over from other donors' samples. The sample was naive CD8+ T cells from PBMCs. CDR3 nucleotides: TGCGCCAGCAGTGAGAGGCTAGCGGGAATTGGCGAGCAGTACTTC. This translates into CASSERLAGIGEQYF.